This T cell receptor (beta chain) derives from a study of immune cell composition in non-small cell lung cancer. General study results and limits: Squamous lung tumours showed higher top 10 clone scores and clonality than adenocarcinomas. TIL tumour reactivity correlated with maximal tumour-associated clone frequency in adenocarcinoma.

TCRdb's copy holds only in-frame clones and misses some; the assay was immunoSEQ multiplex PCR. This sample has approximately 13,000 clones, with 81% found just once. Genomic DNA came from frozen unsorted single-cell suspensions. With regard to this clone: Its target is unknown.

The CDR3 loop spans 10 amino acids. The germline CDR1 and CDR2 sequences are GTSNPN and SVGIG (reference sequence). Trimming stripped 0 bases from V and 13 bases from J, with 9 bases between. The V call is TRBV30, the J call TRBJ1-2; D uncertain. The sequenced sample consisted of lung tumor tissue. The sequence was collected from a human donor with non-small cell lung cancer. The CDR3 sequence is CAWSVPPTTF. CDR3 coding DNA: TGTGCCTGGAGTGTACCCCCCACCACCTTC.